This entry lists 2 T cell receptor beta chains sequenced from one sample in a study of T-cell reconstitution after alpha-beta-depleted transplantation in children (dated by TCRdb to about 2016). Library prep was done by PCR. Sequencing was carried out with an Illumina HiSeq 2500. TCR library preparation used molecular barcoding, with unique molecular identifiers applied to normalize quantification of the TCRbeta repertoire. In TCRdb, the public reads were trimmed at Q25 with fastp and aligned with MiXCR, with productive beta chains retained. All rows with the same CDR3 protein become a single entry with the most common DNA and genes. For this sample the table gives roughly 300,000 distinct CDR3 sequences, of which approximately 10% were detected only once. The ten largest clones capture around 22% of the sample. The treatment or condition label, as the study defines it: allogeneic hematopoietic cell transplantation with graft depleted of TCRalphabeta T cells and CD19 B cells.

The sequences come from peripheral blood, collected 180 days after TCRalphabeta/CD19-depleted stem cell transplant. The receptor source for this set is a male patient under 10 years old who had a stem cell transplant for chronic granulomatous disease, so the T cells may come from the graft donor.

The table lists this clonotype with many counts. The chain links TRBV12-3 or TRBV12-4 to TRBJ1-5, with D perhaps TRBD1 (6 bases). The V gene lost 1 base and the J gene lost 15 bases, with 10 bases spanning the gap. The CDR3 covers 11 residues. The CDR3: CASSLGWGRHF. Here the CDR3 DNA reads TGTGCCAGCAGTTTAGGCTGGGGGCGGCATTTT.

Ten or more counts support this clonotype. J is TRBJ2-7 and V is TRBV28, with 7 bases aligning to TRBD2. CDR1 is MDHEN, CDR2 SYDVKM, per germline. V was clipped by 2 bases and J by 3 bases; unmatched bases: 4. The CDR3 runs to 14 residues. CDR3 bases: TGTGCCAGCAGTTTAAGGGACTATAACTACGAGCAGTACTTC. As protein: CASSLRDYNYEQYF.